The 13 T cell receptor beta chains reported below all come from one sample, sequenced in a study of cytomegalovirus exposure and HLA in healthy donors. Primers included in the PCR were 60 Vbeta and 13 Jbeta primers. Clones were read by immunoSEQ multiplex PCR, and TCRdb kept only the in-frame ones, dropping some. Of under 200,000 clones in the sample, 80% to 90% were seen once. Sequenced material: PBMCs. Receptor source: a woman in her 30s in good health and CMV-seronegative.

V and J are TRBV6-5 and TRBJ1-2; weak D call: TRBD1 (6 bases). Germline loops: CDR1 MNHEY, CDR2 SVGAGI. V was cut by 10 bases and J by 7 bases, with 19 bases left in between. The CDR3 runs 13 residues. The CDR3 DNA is TGTGCCACCATCTCGGACAGTTTTCCTGGCTACACCTTC. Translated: CATISDSFPGYTF.

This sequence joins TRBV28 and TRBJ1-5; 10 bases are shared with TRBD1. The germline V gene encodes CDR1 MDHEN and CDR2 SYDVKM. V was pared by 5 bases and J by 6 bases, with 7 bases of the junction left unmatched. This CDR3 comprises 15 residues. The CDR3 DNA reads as TGTGCCAGCAGTGTGACAGGGGGCCGAGTTCAGCCCCAGCATTTT. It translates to CASSVTGGRVQPQHF.

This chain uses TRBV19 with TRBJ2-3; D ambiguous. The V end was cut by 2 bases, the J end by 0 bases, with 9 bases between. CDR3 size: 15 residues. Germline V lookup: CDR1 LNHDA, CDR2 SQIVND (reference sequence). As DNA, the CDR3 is TGTGCCAGTAGTATAATAGAAGCTAGCACAGATACGCAGTATTTT. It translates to CASSIIEASTDTQYF.

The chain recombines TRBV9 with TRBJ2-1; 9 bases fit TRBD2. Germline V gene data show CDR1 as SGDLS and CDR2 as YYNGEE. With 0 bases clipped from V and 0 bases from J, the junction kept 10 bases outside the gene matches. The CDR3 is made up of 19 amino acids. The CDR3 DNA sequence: TGTGCCAGCAGCGTAGTATCGAGCGGGGGGTATAGCTCCTACAATGAGCAGTTCTTC. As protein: CASSVVSSGGYSSYNEQFF.

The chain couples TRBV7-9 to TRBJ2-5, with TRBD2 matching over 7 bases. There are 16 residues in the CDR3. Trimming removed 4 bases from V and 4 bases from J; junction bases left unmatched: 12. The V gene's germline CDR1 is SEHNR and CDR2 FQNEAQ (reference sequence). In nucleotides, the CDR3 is TGTGCCAGCAGCTCCCGACAGCGGGGAAAGGGAGAGACCCAGTACTTC. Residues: CASSSRQRGKGETQYF.

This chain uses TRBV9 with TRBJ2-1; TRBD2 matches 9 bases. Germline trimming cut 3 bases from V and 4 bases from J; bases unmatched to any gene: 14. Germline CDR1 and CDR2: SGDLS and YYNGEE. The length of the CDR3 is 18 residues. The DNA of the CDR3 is TGTGCCAGCAGCGCTACCCTTAGGGCTAGCGGGGTTTACAATGAGCAGTTCTTC. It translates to CASSATLRASGVYNEQFF.

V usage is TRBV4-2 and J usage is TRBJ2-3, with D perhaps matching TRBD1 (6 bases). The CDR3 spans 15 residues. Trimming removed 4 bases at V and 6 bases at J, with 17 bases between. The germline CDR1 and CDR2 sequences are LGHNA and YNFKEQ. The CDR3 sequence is CASSPDQGSLDTQYF. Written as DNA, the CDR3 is TGTGCCAGCAGCCCCGATCAGGGGAGTCTGGATACGCAGTATTTT.

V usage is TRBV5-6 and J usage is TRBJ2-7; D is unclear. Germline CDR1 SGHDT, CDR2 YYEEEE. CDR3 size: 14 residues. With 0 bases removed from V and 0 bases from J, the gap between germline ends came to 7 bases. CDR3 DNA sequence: TGTGCCAGCAGCTTGGGGCAGTTCTCCTACGAGCAGTACTTC. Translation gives CASSLGQFSYEQYF.

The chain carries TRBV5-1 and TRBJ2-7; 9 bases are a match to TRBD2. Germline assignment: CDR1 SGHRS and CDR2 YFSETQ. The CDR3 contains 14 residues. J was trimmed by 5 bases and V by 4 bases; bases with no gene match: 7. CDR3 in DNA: TGCGCCAGCAGCAAGGGACTAGCTAGCCACGAGCAGTACTTC. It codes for CASSKGLASHEQYF.

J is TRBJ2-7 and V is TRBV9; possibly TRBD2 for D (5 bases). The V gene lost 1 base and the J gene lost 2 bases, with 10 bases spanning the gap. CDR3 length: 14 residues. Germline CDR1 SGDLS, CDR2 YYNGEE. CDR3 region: CASSVFSGAYEQYF. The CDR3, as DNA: TGTGCCAGCAGCGTATTTTCCGGGGCCTACGAGCAGTACTTC.

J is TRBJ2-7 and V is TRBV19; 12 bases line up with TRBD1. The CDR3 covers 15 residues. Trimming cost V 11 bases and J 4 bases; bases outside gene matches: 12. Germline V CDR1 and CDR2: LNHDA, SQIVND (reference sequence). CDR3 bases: TGTGCCTCCCAGGCGGGGACAGGGGGCGGGTACGAGCAGTACTTC. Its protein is CASQAGTGGGYEQYF.

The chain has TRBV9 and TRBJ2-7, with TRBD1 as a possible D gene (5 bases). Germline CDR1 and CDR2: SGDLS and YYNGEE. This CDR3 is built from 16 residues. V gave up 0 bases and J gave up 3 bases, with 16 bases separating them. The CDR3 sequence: CASSVGSGGAIYEQYF. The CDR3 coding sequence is TGTGCCAGCAGCGTAGGGTCGGGTGGGGCCATCTACGAGCAGTACTTC.

This chain's CDR3 is CASSGPYEQYF. Written as DNA, the CDR3 is TGTGCCAGTTCAGGCCCCTACGAGCAGTACTTC. This rearrangement joins TRBV19 to TRBJ2-7; D ambiguous. The V gene lost 8 bases and the J gene lost 2 bases, with 7 bases spanning the gap. Germline V gene data show CDR1 as LNHDA and CDR2 as SQIVND (reference sequence). CDR3 length: 11 amino acids. Variable domain in full (rest from reference TRBV19 and TRBJ2-7): DGGITQSPKYLFRKEGQNVTLSCEQNLNHDAMYWYRQDPGQGLRLIYYSQIVNDFQKGDIAEGYSVSREKKESFPLTVTSAQKNPTAFYLCASSGPYEQYFGPGTRLTVT.